This TCR beta chain was found in a study of T cells after yellow fever vaccination (dated by TCRdb to the late 2010s). Background on the whole study: The SMART-Seq v4 Ultra Low Input RNA kit was used to prepare libraries from fractions with low cell numbers. Blood samples were taken at several timepoints before and after primary and secondary immunization, and bulk PBMC replicates and cell subsets were isolated. Two healthy male donors, one aged 18 to 30 and one aged 30 to 40 years, made up the cohort. Bulk TCR alpha and beta repertoires were sequenced longitudinally to track T-cell clones before and after primary and booster YFV17D yellow fever vaccination.

From the cysteine through the phenylalanine, the CDR3 covers 15 amino acids. CDR3 DNA is the only sequence kept; it has 45 bases, read in frame from the first base. Ends trimmed: V by 7 bases, J by 4 bases; bases unmatched to a gene: 7. CDR1 SGHDT and CDR2 YYEEEE were looked up in the germline V gene. What the treatment or condition label conveys for this sample: live attenuated yellow fever vaccine strain. At each blood-draw timepoint, two biological replicates of bulk PBMCs were collected. A standard Ficoll-Paque protocol was used to isolate PBMCs from peripheral blood. TriZol was used to extract RNA from bulk PBMCs, from CD4 and CD8 fractions, and from dextramer-positive and dextramer-negative fractions. Results and caveats for the whole study, not just this receptor: The study included only two donors, which limits how far the findings can be generalized. A small share of clonotypes occurred in both CD4 and CD8 compartments, likely arising from convergent recombination. Computational filtering was required because FACS-sorted repertoires could contain abundant contaminating clonotypes from the bulk population. The secondary T-cell response was weaker than the primary response but faster, peaking on day 5 instead of day 15. After the booster, most clones that had expanded after primary vaccination were detected again (around 97% of CD4 and more than 85% of CD8), suggesting broad maintenance of memory.

A few counts support this clonotype. There is no known antigen for this receptor. Base qualities are not recorded, but no much larger clone differs from it by a single base. TCRdb records Illumina NovaSeq 6000 as the sequencer. Synthesis of TCR cDNA relied on 5'RACE template switching, a step that introduced a universal primer site along with unique molecular identifiers. cDNA synthesis was primed from both the TCR alpha and TCR beta constant segments. Library amplification used two PCR steps, and the second PCR step added sample barcodes and sequencing adapters. Sequencing of the libraries was done on either Illumina HiSeq 2500 (2x100 bp) or NovaSeq (2x150 bp). The paper's data handling went like this. Reads were demultiplexed and collapsed into UMI consensus sequences with MIGEC, and V(D)J alignment was performed with MiXCR. Vaccine-responding clonotypes were defined with edgeR using replicate PBMC samples, requiring FDR below 0.01 and a log2 fold change above 5 up to day 15. CD4 or CD8 identity was assigned to each bulk clonotype according to whether the clonotype was present at higher abundance in the sequenced CD4 repertoire or the sequenced CD8 repertoire. TCRdb's own reprocessing of the public reads used fastp at Q25 and MiXCR and kept productive beta chains. Identical CDR3 protein sequences are pooled into one entry, listed with their most common genes and DNA. These V and J calls originate from TCRdb's pipeline instead of the authors' own analysis. The sample table records more than 200,000 distinct CDR3 sequences; more than 3.5% of these occur just once. Together, the top ten hold under 20% of the sample.

This receptor chain uses TRBV5-6 and TRBJ2-6, and TRBD2 aligns with 8 junction nucleotides. The sample in question was PBMCs, obtained 15 days after the yellow fever booster vaccination. The receptor comes from a man aged 18 to 29 who received the YFV17D yellow fever vaccine. The DNA reads as follows: TGTGCCAGCGGAAATAGCGGGGCCGGGGCCAACGTCCTGACTTTC. Its amino acids are CASGNSGAGANVLTF.